This is a list of T cell receptor beta chains from one sample in a study of shared clonotypes between healthy human individuals. TCRdb's table, derived via immunoSEQ multiplex PCR, lists solely in-frame clones and lacks some. The sample carries more than 500,000 clones, approximately 95% recorded once. Specimen: naive CD8+ T cells sorted from blood. The receptors were gathered from a woman aged 30 to 39 in good health. CDR3s include the opening cysteine and the closing phenylalanine or tryptophan. The order of the fields is J gene, D gene, clone size, V gene, CDR3 DNA, CDR3 protein. The D gene is left open where the match is weak. The size field is filled for only some rows; it gives once, few, many or a size class.

>TRBJ1-1|NA|NA|TRBV28
TGTGCCAGCAGTTTGGGGGTCGTTTTTGGAGCTTTCTTT
CASSLGVVFGAFF
>TRBJ1-2|NA|few|TRBV4-1
TGCGCCAGCAGCCACCTATACAGGGACGGTGGCTACACCTTC
CASSHLYRDGGYTF
>TRBJ2-7|NA|NA|TRBV27
TGTGCCAGCAGTTCGGCGGGGACCCGAGACTACGAGCAGTACTTC
CASSSAGTRDYEQYF
>TRBJ2-7|TRBD2|NA|TRBV27
TGTGCCAGCAGTTCGAAAGCGGGAGCCTACGAGCAGTACTTC
CASSSKAGAYEQYF
>TRBJ2-7|TRBD2|NA|TRBV30
TGTGCCTGCCTACCGACTAGCAGAGGTTACGAGCAGTACTTC
CACLPTSRGYEQYF
>TRBJ2-7|TRBD2|NA|TRBV27
TGTGCCAGCAGTTTGCTTAGCGGGACCAGCTCCTACGAGCAGTACTTC
CASSLLSGTSSYEQYF
>TRBJ1-5|NA|NA|TRBV19
TGTGCCAGTACCGTGGAGGGTACGGTGGTATACCAGCCCCAGCATTTT
CASTVEGTVVYQPQHF
>TRBJ2-7|TRBD2|once|TRBV7-9
TGTGCCAGCAGCCGCGGGGGGTACGAGCAGTACTTC
CASSRGGYEQYF
>TRBJ1-1|TRBD1|NA|TRBV19
TGTGCCAGTAGCAAGGACAGGGGCACTGAAGCTTTCTTT
CASSKDRGTEAFF
>TRBJ1-5|TRBD1|NA|TRBV19
TGTGCCAGTACACCGGACAGGGGGCTCAACCAGCCCCAGCATTTT
CASTPDRGLNQPQHF
>TRBJ2-1|TRBD2|NA|TRBV4-2
TGTGCCAGCAGCCAATACGGACTAGCGGAATACAATGAGCAGTTCTTC
CASSQYGLAEYNEQFF
>TRBJ1-1|TRBD1|NA|TRBV30
TGTGCCTGGACCTCCTCCCCCCGGACCCCAGACAGGGCGATGAACACTGAAGCTTTCTTT
CAWTSSPRTPDRAMNTEAFF
>TRBJ2-7|NA|NA|TRBV11-2
TGTGCCAGCAGCTTTGGACGTTCCTACGAGCAGTACTTC
CASSFGRSYEQYF
>TRBJ1-1|NA|once|TRBV27
TGTGCCAGCAGTTTTGGTCGGACAGAGACCTATGAAGCTTTCTTT
CASSFGRTETYEAFF
>TRBJ2-2|NA|once|TRBV4-1
TGCGCCAGCAGCCAAAATAAAGACAGGAACGGGGAGCTGTTTTTT
CASSQNKDRNGELFF
>TRBJ2-3|TRBD1|NA|TRBV28
TGTGCCAGCAGTTTAACGGGTTACAGGGGGAGTTCAGATACGCAGTATTTT
CASSLTGYRGSSDTQYF
>TRBJ2-7|NA|NA|TRBV6-5
TGTGCCAGCAGATCTAGCCCCCGGAGCTCCTACGAGCAGTACTTC
CASRSSPRSSYEQYF
>TRBJ2-7|NA|NA|TRBV7-9
TGTGCCAGCAGCTTCGAAGAGAGATACTACGAGCAGTACTTC
CASSFEERYYEQYF
>TRBJ2-1|NA|NA|TRBV7-9
TGTGCCAGCAGCTCCGGGCTGAATGAGCAGTTCTTC
CASSSGLNEQFF
>TRBJ1-1|NA|NA|TRBV30
TGTGCCTGGAGTGTGGCATTGAACACTGAAGCTTTCTTT
CAWSVALNTEAFF
>TRBJ2-1|TRBD2|NA|TRBV11-2
TGTGCCAGCAGCTTCGGAGCTAGCGGGACCCCCTACAATGAGCAGTTCTTC
CASSFGASGTPYNEQFF
>TRBJ1-2|NA|NA|TRBV11-2
TGTGCCAGCAGCTCCCTCGGGGGGCGCGAAGATGGCTACACCTTC
CASSSLGGREDGYTF
>TRBJ1-1|NA|NA|TRBV15
TGTGCCACCAGCGAAAATCGAGGGGGAACTGAAGCTTTCTTT
CATSENRGGTEAFF
>TRBJ2-5|TRBD1|NA|TRBV28
TGTGCCAGCAGTCCGGGACAGGGTGTACAGACCCAGTACTTC
CASSPGQGVQTQYF
>TRBJ1-2|NA|NA|TRBV29-1
TGCAGCGTGGCGGCCAGGGGTTTGAGCTATGGCTACACCTTC
CSVAARGLSYGYTF
>TRBJ2-1|NA|NA|TRBV4-1
TGCGCCAGCAGCCAACCAGAAGGCAAGGTCCGAGGCTCCTACAATGAGCAGTTCTTC
CASSQPEGKVRGSYNEQFF